A single sample gave rise to the 15 T cell receptor beta chains below, sequenced in a study of regulatory T cells in long-lasting Graves disease. Library construction for TCR beta used iRepertoire HTBI primers and Arm-PCR of CDR3 regions. One entry per CDR3 protein results from TCRdb running MiXCR on the multiplex PCR reads. The table has approximately 310,000 distinct CDR3 sequences, about 20% seen once; the top ten hold around 36%. Stated time point: newly diagnosed GD, antithyroid drugs for less than 3 months. There was RNA extracted from PBMCs, and the TCR library was made from it. This material consisted of peripheral blood mononuclear cells (PBMCs), taken at new diagnosis, from a patient treated with antithyroid drugs. The receptors were gathered from a female donor with Graves disease.

As for this clonotype: A much more abundant neighbour one base away suggests this may be a read error. J is TRBJ1-6 and V is TRBV2; TRBD1 is a possible D gene (5 bases). This CDR3 has 17 amino acids. Looked up from germline, CDR1 is SNHLY and CDR2 is FYNNEI. As DNA, the CDR3 is TGTGCCAGCAGTTACTCTTCAGGGAGCTCCTATAATTCACTCCTCCACTTT. Translating gives CASSYSSGSSYNSLLHF.

This clonotype was seen many times. V usage is TRBV7-9 and J usage is TRBJ2-3; 9 nucleotides align to TRBD2. Germline CDR1 SEHNR, CDR2 FQNEAQ (reference sequence). This CDR3 contains 15 residues. Losses at the gene ends were 5 bases for V and 2 bases for J; bases not matched to a gene: 5. The CDR3 bases are TGTGCCAGCAGCCCCGTAGCGGGAGTCACAGATACGCAGTATTTT. Protein sequence: CASSPVAGVTDTQYF.

This clonotype occurred a few times. The chain employs TRBV11-2 and TRBJ2-3, with unresolved D. Trimming pared 0 bases from V and 7 bases from J, leaving 17 bases between. From germline, CDR1 is SGHAT and CDR2 FQNNGV. This CDR3 is built from 16 residues. CDR3 loop: CASSLEGVPPHNTQYF. Here the CDR3 DNA reads TGTGCCAGCAGCTTAGAAGGAGTACCCCCTCACAATACGCAGTATTTT.

The rearrangement joins TRBV27 to TRBJ2-2, with D perhaps matching TRBD1 or TRBD2 (5 bases each). Trimming stripped 2 bases from V and 5 bases from J, with 12 bases between. The V gene's germline CDR1 is MNHEY and CDR2 SMNVEV (reference sequence). This CDR3 comprises 15 residues. The DNA of the CDR3 is TGTGCCAGCAGTTTAGGGACCCCAAAAACCGGGGAGCTGTTTTTT. It yields the protein CASSLGTPKTGELFF.

As to this clonotype: A read error is likely here: a far larger clone is one base away. This chain joins TRBV11-2 and TRBJ2-7; no clear D gene. Germline lookup yields CDR1 SGHAT and CDR2 FQNNGV. The V and J ends lost 5 bases and 7 bases respectively, with 15 bases between them. The CDR3 has 13 residues. CDR3 in amino acids: CASSPRKDNEQYF. The CDR3 nucleotides are TGTGCCAGCAGCCCACGGAAAGACAATGAGCAGTACTTC.

The genes are TRBV3-1 and TRBJ2-2, with 7 bases lining up with TRBD1. Germline CDR1 reads LGHDT; CDR2 reads YNNKEL (reference sequence). The V gene end was trimmed by 8 bases and the J gene end by 6 bases; junction bases not matched to a gene: 15. CDR3 length: 16 amino acids. CDR3 nucleotide sequence: TGTGCCAGCCAACGGTCGGTAGGGGGCGAATCCGGGGAGCTGTTTTTT. It codes for CASQRSVGGESGELFF.

V usage is TRBV10-1 and J usage is TRBJ2-7; possibly TRBD1 or TRBD2 for D (5 bases each). Germline V gene sequence: CDR1 WNHNN, CDR2 SYGVQD (reference sequence). There are 13 residues in the CDR3. Trimming shortened V by 5 bases and J by 6 bases, and 14 bases separated the two germline ends. The CDR3 protein is CASSTGTQTEQYF. CDR3 DNA sequence: TGCGCCAGCAGTACCGGGACCCAGACCGAGCAGTACTTC.

There are a few counts of this clonotype. The gene calls are TRBV24-1 and TRBJ2-5; TRBD1 matches at 8 bases. The V gene's germline CDR1 is KGHDR and CDR2 SFDVKD. With V trimmed by 0 bases and J by 2 bases, 4 bases remained unmatched. The CDR3 extends over 16 amino acids. The CDR3 is CATSDLTGGSQETQYF. DNA of the CDR3: TGTGCCACCAGTGATTTGACAGGGGGATCACAAGAGACCCAGTACTTC.

This chain connects TRBV7-2 to TRBJ2-3; D possibly uses TRBD1 or TRBD2 (5 bases each). The CDR3 has 15 residues. V was cut by 6 bases and J by 0 bases, with 13 bases left in between. The V gene's germline CDR1 is SGHTA and CDR2 FQGNSA. The DNA for the CDR3 is TGTGCCAGCAGGTTGAGAGGGGCGAGCACAGATACGCAGTATTTT. The encoded protein is CASRLRGASTDTQYF.

For this clonotype: One end of the junction does not line up with germline, which may come from a read error. This rearrangement joins TRBV12-3 or TRBV12-4 to TRBJ2-3; TRBD2 aligns across 11 bases. This CDR3 has 16 residues. The CDR3 region has the DNA TGTGCCGGCAGTTTCGGGCCTAGCGGGAGGAGAGATACGCAGTATTTT. This encodes CAGSFGPSGRRDTQYF.

There are many counts of this clonotype. The chain links TRBV12-3 or TRBV12-4 to TRBJ2-7; the match to TRBD1 covers 11 bases. This CDR3 has 14 amino acids. Losses at the gene ends were 6 bases for V and 2 bases for J; bases not matched to a gene: 3. CDR3 protein: CASSRTGGTYEQYF. CDR3 DNA: TGTGCCAGCAGCCGGACAGGGGGCACCTACGAGCAGTACTTC.

This clonotype showed up many times. For the CDR3, the DNA is TGTGCCAGCAGTCCCGATTGGGCAGAGACCCAGTACTTC. It encodes CASSPDWAETQYF. The rearrangement uses TRBV7-2 and TRBJ2-5; D gene ambiguous. V lost 6 bases and J 4 bases, leaving 12 bases between the germline ends. The CDR3 is made up of 13 amino acids. Germline CDR1 is SGHTA and CDR2 is FQGNSA.

This clonotype was counted ten times or more. This chain joins TRBV9 and TRBJ1-1; TRBD1 might be the D (5 bases). Germline V lookup: CDR1 SGDLS, CDR2 YYNGEE. Trimming took off 1 base at V and 7 bases at J, with 14 bases between the two ends. The length of the CDR3 is 14 residues. The DNA of the CDR3 is TGTGCCAGCAGCGTAATGGGGACGGGGAGTGAAGCTTTCTTT. Its translation: CASSVMGTGSEAFF.

This clonotype was detected ten times or more. V is TRBV2 and J is TRBJ2-7, with D possibly called TRBD1 or TRBD2 (7 bases each). CDR1 is SNHLY and CDR2 is FYNNEI in the germline V gene. The CDR3 is made up of 14 amino acids. V dropped 5 bases and J dropped 3 bases, with 14 bases sitting between them. CDR3 region: CASSSRGGGYEQYF. For the CDR3, the DNA is TGTGCCAGCAGTAGCAGGGGGGGGGGCTACGAGCAGTACTTC.

There are many counts of this clonotype. V and J are TRBV2 and TRBJ1-4; TRBD1 might be the D (5 bases). The CDR3 loop spans 14 amino acids. The V gene lost 6 bases and the J gene lost 7 bases, with 15 bases spanning the gap. Germline lookup yields CDR1 SNHLY and CDR2 FYNNEI. The CDR3 nucleotides are TGTGCCAGCAGGCTGGACACCCAGGGTGAAAAACTGTTTTTT. This translates into CASRLDTQGEKLFF.